Presented here are 17 T cell receptor beta chains from one specimen sequenced in a study of blood T cell repertoires in COVID-19. Here immunoSEQ multiplex PCR was the method, and the copy in TCRdb shows in-frame clones only, minus some. This table holds 400,000 or so clones, roughly 90% found once. The specimen was peripheral blood. These receptors were obtained from a man aged 18 to 30 with COVID-19, enrolled during active disease.

The chain uses TRBV20-1 and TRBJ2-1; 7 positions match TRBD2. V trimming: 3 bases; J trimming: 3 bases; junction bases outside the gene matches: 5. The germline V gene encodes CDR1 DFQATT and CDR2 SNEGSKA (reference sequence). The CDR3 contains 14 residues. For the CDR3, the DNA is TGCAGTGCTAGTTCGGGGGAGGGCTACAATGAGCAGTTCTTC. It is translated as CSASSGEGYNEQFF.

The rearrangement uses TRBV4-1 and TRBJ2-5; 8 nucleotides agree with TRBD2. The CDR3 is 18 amino acids. The V and J ends lost 0 bases and 4 bases, in that order; junction bases with no gene match: 13. Germline CDR1 and CDR2: MGHRA and YSYEKL. CDR3 region: CASSQEIPQVAGLETQYF. The CDR3 nucleotides are TGCGCCAGCAGCCAAGAGATACCACAGGTAGCGGGACTAGAGACCCAGTACTTC.

The chain carries TRBV28 and TRBJ1-2; 11 bases are a match to TRBD1. Losses at the gene ends were 10 bases for V and 3 bases for J; bases not matched to a gene: 4. CDR3 size: 13 residues. Germline-derived CDR1 and CDR2 are MDHEN and SYDVKM. CDR3 in amino acids: CATRTGGDYGYTF. As DNA, the CDR3 is TGTGCCACCCGGACAGGGGGCGACTATGGCTACACCTTC.

V usage is TRBV5-6 and J usage is TRBJ1-2; 8 bases agree with TRBD1. CDR1 and CDR2 from the germline V gene are SGHDT and YYEEEE. The J segment lost 8 bases and the V segment lost 1 base, leaving 13 bases of the junction unmatched. CDR3 size: 16 residues. CDR3 in DNA: TGTGCCAGCAGCTTGCGTGGGACAGGCTTAAAACGGGGCTACACCTTC. Translation: CASSLRGTGLKRGYTF.

This clone was observed a handful of times. The chain couples TRBV5-4 to TRBJ2-7; 9 nucleotides agree with TRBD1. The germline gives CDR1 SGHNT, CDR2 YYREEE (reference sequence). With 3 bases clipped from V and 3 bases from J, the junction kept 4 bases outside the gene matches. The CDR3 has 14 amino acids. As DNA, the CDR3 is TGTGCCAGCAGCTCGACAGGGGGTTTCTACGAGCAGTACTTC. Its protein is CASSSTGGFYEQYF.

V gene TRBV2 combines with J gene TRBJ1-3; D uncertain. This CDR3 is built from 15 residues. Germline V CDR1 and CDR2: SNHLY, FYNNEI. Trimming took 2 bases from V and 2 from J, leaving 10 bases between them. The CDR3 is CASSEQAIAGNTIYF. CDR3 coding DNA: TGTGCCAGCAGTGAACAGGCGATCGCTGGAAACACCATATATTTT. The whole variable domain, remainder taken from reference TRBV2 and TRBJ1-3, is EPEVTQTPSHQVTQMGQEVILRCVPISNHLYFYWYRQILGQKVEFLVSFYNNEISEKSEIFDDQFSVERPDGSNFTLKIRSTKLEDSAMYFCASSEQAIAGNTIYFGEGSWLTVV.

The chain joins TRBV12-3 or TRBV12-4 to TRBJ1-1; the D gene is possibly TRBD1 (5 bases). V lost 4 bases, J lost 1 base, and 7 bases lay in between. The CDR3 loop spans 13 amino acids. CDR3 bases: TGTGCCAGCAGTTGGGGGGGGAACACTGAAGCTTTCTTT. Translating it yields CASSWGGNTEAFF.

The chain recombines TRBV7-8 with TRBJ1-1; D is ambiguous. The CDR3 covers 12 residues. The V gene's germline CDR1 is SGHVS and CDR2 FQNEAQ. V lost 8 bases, J lost 1 base, and 8 bases lay in between. The DNA of the CDR3 is TGTGCCAGCGGAGATCCGAACACTGAAGCTTTCTTT. This encodes CASGDPNTEAFF.

This rearrangement joins TRBV4-2 to TRBJ2-2; the D gene is possibly TRBD2 (6 bases). The CDR3 sequence is 17 residues long. Trimming pared 1 base from V and 1 base from J, leaving 13 bases between. Per the germline V gene, CDR1 is LGHNA and CDR2 is YNFKEQ. In nucleotides, the CDR3 is TGTGCCAGCAGCCAAGGAAATCTAGCGAAGAACACCGGGGAGCTGTTTTTT. Protein sequence: CASSQGNLAKNTGELFF.

The chain is built from TRBV5-1 and TRBJ2-1, with 8 positions matching TRBD2. Germline values: CDR1 SGHRS, CDR2 YFSETQ. After removal of 4 bases from V and 9 bases from J, the junction contained 15 bases not matched to a gene. This CDR3 has 16 amino acids. This CDR3 is CASSLTGQREFGEQFF. DNA for the CDR3: TGCGCCAGCAGCCTCACTGGCCAGCGGGAGTTTGGTGAGCAGTTCTTC.

This clone was seen once. V usage is TRBV19 and J usage is TRBJ1-5; 7 bases map to TRBD1. This CDR3 is built from 17 residues. With 0 bases clipped from V and 2 bases from J, the junction kept 7 bases outside the gene matches. Germline loops: CDR1 LNHDA, CDR2 SQIVND (reference sequence). The CDR3 nucleotides are TGTGCCAGTAGTATAGATCGGGCCAGGGGGGGCAATCAGCCCCAGCATTTT. Amino acids: CASSIDRARGGNQPQHF. The full variable domain, in which reference TRBV19 and TRBJ1-5 provide the parts outside the CDR3, is DGGITQSPKYLFRKEGQNVTLSCEQNLNHDAMYWYRQDPGQGLRLIYYSQIVNDFQKGDIAEGYSVSREKKESFPLTVTSAQKNPTAFYLCASSIDRARGGNQPQHFGDGTRLSIL.

This clone was detected a few times. The V gene is TRBV7-9, the J gene TRBJ2-2; D ambiguous. This CDR3 has 13 residues. Looked up from germline, CDR1 is SEHNR and CDR2 is FQNEAQ (reference sequence). Trimming removed 4 bases at V and 7 bases at J, with 10 bases between. The CDR3 bases are TGTGCCAGCAGCTCCTTGACATTCGGGGAGCTGTTTTTT. It yields the protein CASSSLTFGELFF.

This clone came up once. V usage is TRBV7-9 and J usage is TRBJ1-5; the D is unclear. Trimming removed 0 bases at V and 9 bases at J, with 6 bases between. The germline V gene has CDR1 SEHNR and CDR2 FQNEAQ (reference sequence). The CDR3 covers 12 residues. Written as DNA, the CDR3 is TGTGCCAGCAGCTTAGCCGAGGGGCCCCAGCATTTT. Its translation: CASSLAEGPQHF. The variable domain in full, with the rest retrieved from reference TRBV7-9 and TRBJ1-5, is DTGVSQNPRHKITKRGQNVTFRCDPISEHNRLYWYRQTLGQGPEFLTYFQNEAQLEKSRLLSDRFSAERPKGSFSTLEIQRTEQGDSAMYLCASSLAEGPQHFGDGTRLSIL.

The CDR3 loop is CASSHPAGPSTDTQYF. The CDR3 DNA follows: TGTGCCAGCAGCCACCCAGCGGGGCCTAGCACAGATACGCAGTATTTT. This chain links TRBV4-2 with TRBJ2-3; 7 bases are shared with TRBD2. V shed 3 bases and J 0 bases; nucleotides not matched to a gene: 6. Germline CDR1 reads LGHNA; CDR2 reads YNFKEQ. The CDR3 length is 16 residues.

V usage is TRBV24-1 and J usage is TRBJ2-3; 10 nucleotides match TRBD1. The germline V gene has CDR1 KGHDR and CDR2 SFDVKD. The CDR3 contains 15 residues. Unmatched junction bases numbered 1, after V lost 4 bases and J lost 1 base. The CDR3 bases are TGTGCCACCAGTGACGGGACAGGGGGCACAGATACGCAGTATTTT. Residues: CATSDGTGGTDTQYF.

The chain carries TRBV7-3 and TRBJ2-7; no reliable D call. Germline V lookup: CDR1 SGHTA, CDR2 FQGTGA. The CDR3 has 13 residues. Trimming removed 4 bases at V and 7 bases at J, with 14 bases between. The CDR3 loop reads CASSSTRQDEQYF. CDR3 bases: TGTGCCAGCAGCTCCACACGCCAGGATGAGCAGTACTTC. The full variable domain, its missing parts supplied by reference TRBV7-3 and TRBJ2-7, is GAGVSQTPSNKVTEKGKYVELRCDPISGHTALYWYRQSLGQGPEFLIYFQGTGAADDSGLPNDRFFAVRPEGSVSTLKIQRTERGDSAVYLCASSSTRQDEQYFGPGTRLTVT.

This clone was detected only once. The chain couples TRBV28 to TRBJ2-7; 11 bases match TRBD2. CDR1 and CDR2 (germline): MDHEN, SYDVKM. CDR3 length: 15 residues. After removal of 5 bases from V and 4 bases from J, the junction contained 7 bases not matched to a gene. CDR3 region: CASSVLAGARYEQYF. CDR3 in DNA: TGTGCCAGCAGTGTACTAGCGGGAGCTAGGTACGAGCAGTACTTC.